This T cell receptor (beta chain) was observed in a study of identical twins. Findings of the study overall: For monozygotic twins, models underestimated out-of-frame TCR alpha sharing. Without tracking the same donors, conclusions rested on cross-sectional statistical analysis.

Germline V gene data show CDR1 as SEHNR and CDR2 as FQNEAQ (reference sequence). This CDR3 comprises 15 residues. Trimming cost V 3 bases and J 7 bases; bases outside gene matches: 3. TCRdb used MiXCR to reprocess the 5' RACE reads, holding one entry per CDR3 protein. The table has 500,000 to 650,000 distinct CDR3 sequences, 20% to 25% seen once. This clonotype has only a few counts. What it binds is not known. The same specimen was also included in a second study, on yellow fever vaccine responses in identical twins.

This clonotype originated in a woman between 18 and 29 years old in good health. J is TRBJ2-1 and V is TRBV7-9; 13 bases are shared with TRBD2. Sequencing input: CD4+ T cells sorted from blood. The CDR3 sequence is CASSFGLAGVNEQFF. The DNA of the CDR3 is TGTGCCAGCAGCTTCGGACTAGCGGGAGTTAATGAGCAGTTCTTC.